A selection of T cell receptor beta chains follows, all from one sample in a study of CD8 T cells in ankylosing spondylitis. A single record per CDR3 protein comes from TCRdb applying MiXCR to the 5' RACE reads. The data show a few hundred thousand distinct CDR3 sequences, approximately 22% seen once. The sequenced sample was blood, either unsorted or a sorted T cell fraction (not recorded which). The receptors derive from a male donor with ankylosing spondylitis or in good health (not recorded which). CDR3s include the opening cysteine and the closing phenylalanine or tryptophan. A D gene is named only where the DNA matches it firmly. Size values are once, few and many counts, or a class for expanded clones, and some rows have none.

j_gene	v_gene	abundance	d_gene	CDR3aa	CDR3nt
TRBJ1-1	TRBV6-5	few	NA	CASSYYSPRDTEAFF	TGTGCCAGCAGTTACTATTCGCCGCGCGACACTGAAGCTTTCTTT
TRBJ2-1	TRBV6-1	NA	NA	CASSGLGTLDEQFF	TGTGCCAGCAGTGGACTGGGGACTTTGGATGAGCAGTTCTTC
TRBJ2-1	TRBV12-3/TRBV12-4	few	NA	CASRSQGHEQFF	TGTGCCAGCAGATCGCAGGGCCATGAGCAGTTCTTC
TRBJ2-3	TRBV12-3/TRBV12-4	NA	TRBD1	CASSIGQVTDTQYF	TGTGCCAGCAGTATAGGACAGGTCACAGATACGCAGTATTTT
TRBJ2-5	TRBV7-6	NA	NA	CASSHDREAETQYF	TGTGCCAGCAGCCATGACAGGGAGGCAGAGACCCAGTACTTC
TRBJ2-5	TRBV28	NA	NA	CASSPLPGVQETQYF	TGTGCCAGCAGTCCGCTCCCGGGGGTTCAGGAGACCCAGTACTTC
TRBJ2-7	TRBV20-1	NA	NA	CSARVENWSYEQYF	TGCAGTGCTAGAGTGGAGAACTGGAGCTACGAGCAGTACTTC
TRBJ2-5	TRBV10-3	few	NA	CAISGEYSVGDTSGAQYF	TGTGCCATCAGTGGCGAGTATTCGGTGGGGGACACCAGTGGGGCCCAGTACTTC
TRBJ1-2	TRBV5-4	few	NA	CASSLGDPSYGYTF	TGTGCCAGCAGCTTGGGGGACCCCTCCTATGGCTACACCTTC
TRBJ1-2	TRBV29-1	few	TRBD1	CSVYTGTGHYGYTF	TGCAGCGTCTACACCGGGACAGGGCACTATGGCTACACCTTC
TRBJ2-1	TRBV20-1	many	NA	CSARDMGSYQFF	TGCAGTGCTAGAGATATGGGGTCCTACCAGTTCTTC
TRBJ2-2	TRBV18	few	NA	CASSPTDPTGELFF	TGTGCCAGCTCACCGACAGACCCCACCGGGGAGCTGTTTTTT
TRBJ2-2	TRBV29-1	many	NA	CSGQSGVGGGEPTGELFF	TGCAGCGGCCAAAGTGGGGTTGGAGGGGGTGAGCCTACCGGGGAGCTGTTTTTT
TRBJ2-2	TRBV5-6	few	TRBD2	CASSLELAGPTGELFF	TGTGCCAGCAGCTTGGAACTAGCGGGGCCCACCGGGGAGCTGTTTTTT
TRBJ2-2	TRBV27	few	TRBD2	CASSPSGGYTGELFF	TGTGCCAGCAGCCCCAGCGGGGGATATACCGGGGAGCTGTTTTTT
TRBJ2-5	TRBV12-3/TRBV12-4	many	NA	CASTHPGEETQYF	TGTGCCAGCACCCACCCAGGAGAAGAGACCCAGTACTTC
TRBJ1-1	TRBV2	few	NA	CATEGGTEAFF	TGTGCCACCGAAGGGGGCACTGAAGCTTTCTTT
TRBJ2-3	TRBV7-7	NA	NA	CASSPLVGGPDTQYF	TGTGCCAGCAGCCCCCTCGTCGGGGGCCCAGATACGCAGTATTTT
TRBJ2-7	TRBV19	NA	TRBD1	CASSWGDRAYEQYF	TGTGCCAGTAGCTGGGGGGACAGGGCCTACGAGCAGTACTTC
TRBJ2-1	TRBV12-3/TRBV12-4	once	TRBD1	CASSSDRVAYNEQFF	TGTGCCAGCAGTTCAGACAGGGTGGCCTACAATGAGCAGTTCTTC
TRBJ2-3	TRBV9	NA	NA	CASSVGSRPSTDTQYF	TGTGCCAGCAGCGTAGGGTCCAGGCCAAGCACAGATACGCAGTATTTT
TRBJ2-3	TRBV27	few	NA	CASSTNRDTQYF	TGTGCCAGCAGTACCAACCGGGATACGCAGTATTTT
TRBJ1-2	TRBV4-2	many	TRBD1	CASSLNQGQPNYGYTF	TGTGCCAGCAGCCTTAATCAGGGACAGCCTAACTATGGCTACACCTTC
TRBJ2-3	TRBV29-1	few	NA	CSVEAVLGAASDTQYF	TGCAGCGTTGAAGCCGTTTTGGGGGCCGCCTCAGATACGCAGTATTTT
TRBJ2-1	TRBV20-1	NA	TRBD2	CSARDLTGTSGGVNEQFF	TGCAGTGCTAGAGACCTTACTGGGACTAGCGGGGGAGTTAATGAGCAGTTCTTC
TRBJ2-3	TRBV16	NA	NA	CASSQSRPPDTQYF	TGTGCCAGCAGCCAATCTCGACCCCCAGATACGCAGTATTTT
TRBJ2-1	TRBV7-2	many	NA	CASSFISSSYNEQFF	TGTGCCAGCAGCTTCATATCGAGCTCCTACAATGAGCAGTTCTTC
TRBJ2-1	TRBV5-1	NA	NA	CASSSTGWDEQFF	TGCGCCAGCAGCTCCACCGGGTGGGATGAGCAGTTCTTC
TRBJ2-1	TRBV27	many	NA	CASSFSGTPYNEQFF	TGTGCCAGCAGTTTCTCAGGGACCCCCTACAATGAGCAGTTCTTC
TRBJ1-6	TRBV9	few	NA	CASSVGDSPLHF	TGTGCCAGCAGCGTAGGGGATTCACCCCTCCACTTT
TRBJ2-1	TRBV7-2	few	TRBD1	CASSLGGTGNEQFF	TGTGCCAGCAGCTTAGGAGGGACAGGGAATGAGCAGTTCTTC
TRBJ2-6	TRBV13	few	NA	CASSQRGVSGANVLTF	TGTGCCAGCAGCCAACGGGGAGTCTCTGGGGCCAACGTCCTGACTTTC
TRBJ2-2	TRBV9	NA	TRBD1	CASSVTGGLAGELFF	TGTGCCAGCAGCGTAACAGGGGGCCTCGCCGGGGAGCTGTTTTTT
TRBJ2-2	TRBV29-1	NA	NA	CSVVKTGELFF	TGCAGCGTTGTTAAAACCGGGGAGCTGTTTTTT
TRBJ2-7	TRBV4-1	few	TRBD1	CASSQAPGTGTYEQYF	TGCGCCAGCAGCCAAGCCCCCGGGACAGGGACCTACGAGCAGTACTTC
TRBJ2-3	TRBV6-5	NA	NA	CASSYGLTGSDTQYF	TGTGCCAGCAGTTACGGTCTCACTGGCTCAGATACGCAGTATTTT
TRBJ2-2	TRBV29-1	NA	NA	CSVEDGNTGELFF	TGCAGCGTTGAGGACGGGAACACCGGGGAGCTGTTTTTT
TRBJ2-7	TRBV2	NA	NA	CASSDRGLTYEQYF	TGTGCCAGCAGTGACCGGGGCCTTACCTACGAGCAGTACTTC
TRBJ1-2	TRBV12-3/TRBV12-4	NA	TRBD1	CASSLWTGGLGYTF	TGTGCCAGCAGTTTATGGACAGGGGGCCTTGGCTACACCTTC
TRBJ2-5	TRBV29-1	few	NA	CSAWDIETQYF	TGCAGCGCCTGGGACATCGAGACCCAGTACTTC
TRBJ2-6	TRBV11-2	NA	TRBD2	CASQPGGGTNLLYAGANVLTF	TGTGCCAGCCAGCCCGGGGGAGGGACTAACCTCCTCTACGCTGGGGCCAACGTCCTGACTTTC
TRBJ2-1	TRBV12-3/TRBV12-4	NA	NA	CASSSRQTPHNEQFF	TGTGCCAGCAGTTCCCGACAGACCCCGCACAATGAGCAGTTCTTC
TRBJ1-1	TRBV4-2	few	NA	CASSQDRGLGNTEAFF	TGTGCCAGCAGCCAAGATAGAGGGTTGGGGAACACTGAAGCTTTCTTT
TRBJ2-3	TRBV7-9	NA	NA	CASFLLSTDTQYF	TGTGCCAGCTTCCTCTTAAGCACAGATACGCAGTATTTT
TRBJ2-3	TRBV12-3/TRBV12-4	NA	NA	CASRLAGEVDTQYF	TGTGCCAGCAGACTGGCAGGGGAGGTAGATACGCAGTATTTT
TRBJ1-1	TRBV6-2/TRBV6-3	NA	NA	CASSYPVPEAFF	TGTGCCAGCAGTTACCCGGTCCCTGAAGCTTTCTTT
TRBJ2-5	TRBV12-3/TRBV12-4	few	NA	CASTLAGLVETQYF	TGTGCCAGCACATTAGCAGGTTTGGTGGAGACCCAGTACTTC
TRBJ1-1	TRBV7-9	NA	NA	CASSFTHSPSTEAFF	TGTGCCAGCAGCTTCACCCACTCCCCTTCCACTGAAGCTTTCTTT
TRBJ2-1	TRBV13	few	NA	CASSLGASYNEQFF	TGTGCCAGCAGCCTCGGGGCCTCCTACAATGAGCAGTTCTTC
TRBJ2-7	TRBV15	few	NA	CATRGPLGEQYF	TGTGCCACCAGGGGACCCCTCGGGGAGCAGTACTTC